This section outlines one T cell receptor (beta chain) sequence together with its context. Antigen: not known. This entry comes from a study of OX40 agonist ivuxolimab in advanced cancers. Study in general: Ivuxolimab is an agonistic anti-OX40 (CD134) antibody, and patients were treated with it. The mean age was roughly 60 years, ranging from about 20 to 85, with over 70% of participants male. Eligibility admitted prior anti-PD-1, anti-PD-L1 or anti-CTLA-4 therapy; roughly 39% had some. Study observations and caveats: CD8+ T cells averaged more expanded clones than CD4+.

Clones were sequenced by immunoSEQ multiplex PCR, and TCRdb holds only the in-frame ones, with some missing. The repertoire holds about 83,000 clones, with about four fifths as singletons. Germline V gene lookup returns CDR1 SQVTM and CDR2 ANQGSEA. This CDR3 contains 10 residues. The V and J ends lost 7 bases and 5 bases, in that order; junction bases with no gene match: 2. The sample in question was CD4+ or CD8+ T cells sorted from blood, obtained in a trial of the OX40 agonist ivuxolimab. This TCR was sampled from an adult with an advanced solid tumor such as melanoma, head and neck, liver or kidney cancer. This chain joins TRBV29-1 and TRBJ2-7; 7 bases match TRBD1. The CDR3 region is CSAGGNEQYF. In DNA form, the CDR3 reads TGCAGCGCAGGGGGTAACGAGCAGTACTTC.